Described below is a single T cell receptor (beta chain) sequence and its context. Its matching antigen is unknown. This sample stems from a study of glioma-infiltrating T cells after dendritic cell vaccination. Turning to the study itself: Samples are from glioblastoma patients in Phase I and II dendritic cell vaccine trials. Autologous tumor lysate was loaded overnight onto monocyte-derived dendritic cells grown less than 8 days with IL-4 and GM-CSF.

Study conclusions and caveats: Few patients contributed both blood and tumor specimens.

The time point is: after dendritic cell vaccination, including at tumor progression/relapse. Input was around 2.1 ug genomic DNA, or all available if less. Sequencing used immunoSEQ multiplex PCR; TCRdb keeps in-frame clones, though not all of them. The sample holds fewer than 85,000 clones, around 86% seen once. Per germline, CDR1 KGHSH and CDR2 LQKENI. The CDR3 runs 14 residues. V shed 5 bases and J shed 0 bases, with 10 bases lying between them. The sequenced sample was blood, obtained after dendritic cell vaccination. V and J are TRBV18 and TRBJ1-1; a weak D match, TRBD1 (5 bases). The clonotype was recovered from a human donor with glioblastoma. The CDR3 DNA reads TGTGCCAGCTCAGGGGGGATCATGAACACTGAAGCTTTCTTT. Amino acid sequence: CASSGGIMNTEAFF.